This T cell receptor beta chain was found in a study of T cell changes during pregnancy in multiple sclerosis. Remarks on this clone: Different DNA sequences within this sample yield the same CDR3.

V was cut by 3 bases and J by 0 bases, with 6 bases left in between. The CDR3 is 13 residues long. From germline, CDR1 is MNHEY and CDR2 SMNVEV (reference sequence). The protocol was immunoSEQ multiplex PCR, while the TCRdb copy is restricted to in-frame clones and leaves out a portion. This repertoire shows approximately 41,000 clones, roughly 87% found once; its top ten account for over 8%. The TCR originated in a female donor with multiple sclerosis, enrolled in a pregnancy study. The chain has TRBV27 and TRBJ2-7; D perhaps matches TRBD1 (6 bases). This material consisted of CD8+ T cells from peripheral blood mononuclear cells, taken in the first trimester of pregnancy. CDR3 residues: CASSLTGSYEQYF. The CDR3 DNA is TGTGCCAGCAGTTTGACAGGCTCCTACGAGCAGTACTTC.